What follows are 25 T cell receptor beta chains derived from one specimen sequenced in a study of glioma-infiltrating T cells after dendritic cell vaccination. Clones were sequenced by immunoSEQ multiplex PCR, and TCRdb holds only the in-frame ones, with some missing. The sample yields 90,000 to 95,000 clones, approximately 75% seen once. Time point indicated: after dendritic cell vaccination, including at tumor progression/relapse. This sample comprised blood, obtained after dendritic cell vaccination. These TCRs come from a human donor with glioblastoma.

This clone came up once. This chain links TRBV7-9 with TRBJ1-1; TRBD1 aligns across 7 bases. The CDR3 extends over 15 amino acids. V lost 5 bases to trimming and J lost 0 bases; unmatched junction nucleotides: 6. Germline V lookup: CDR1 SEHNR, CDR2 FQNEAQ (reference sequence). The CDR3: CASSGGTAVNTEAFF. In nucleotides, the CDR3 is TGTGCCAGCAGCGGGGGGACAGCCGTGAACACTGAAGCTTTCTTT.

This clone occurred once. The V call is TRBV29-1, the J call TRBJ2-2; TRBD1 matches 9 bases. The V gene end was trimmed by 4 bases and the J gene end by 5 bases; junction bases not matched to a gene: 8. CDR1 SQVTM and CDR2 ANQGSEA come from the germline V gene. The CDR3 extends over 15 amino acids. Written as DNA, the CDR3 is TGCAGCGTTGTGCTAGGGACAGGGCGGACCGGGGAGCTGTTTTTT. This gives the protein CSVVLGTGRTGELFF.

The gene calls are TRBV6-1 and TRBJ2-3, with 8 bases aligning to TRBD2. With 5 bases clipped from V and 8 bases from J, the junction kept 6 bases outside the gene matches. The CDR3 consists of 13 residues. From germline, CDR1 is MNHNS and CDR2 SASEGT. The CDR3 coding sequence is TGTGCCAGCAGTACCCCGGGAGGGAGTACGCAGTATTTT. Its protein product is CASSTPGGSTQYF.

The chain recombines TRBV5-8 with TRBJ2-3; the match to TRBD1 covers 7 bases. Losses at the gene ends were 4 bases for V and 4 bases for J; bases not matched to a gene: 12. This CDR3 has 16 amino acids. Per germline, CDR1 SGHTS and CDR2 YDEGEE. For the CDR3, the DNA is TGTGCCAGCAGCCCAGGACAGGTACGAGGGTCAGATACGCAGTATTTT. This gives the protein CASSPGQVRGSDTQYF.

As DNA, the CDR3 is TGCGCCAGCAGCGCCCTTGACTCGAACACTGAAGCTTTCTTT. Amino acids: CASSALDSNTEAFF. The rearrangement joins TRBV5-1 to TRBJ1-1, with no clear D. CDR3 length: 14 residues. Per the germline V gene, CDR1 is SGHRS and CDR2 is YFSETQ. Trimming stripped 4 bases from V and 1 base from J, with 11 bases between.

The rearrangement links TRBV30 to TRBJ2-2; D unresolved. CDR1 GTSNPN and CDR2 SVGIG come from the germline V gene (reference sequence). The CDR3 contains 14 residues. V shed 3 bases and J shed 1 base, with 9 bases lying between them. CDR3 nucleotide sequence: TGTGCCTGGAGCATAACAGTGAACACCGGGGAGCTGTTTTTT. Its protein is CAWSITVNTGELFF.

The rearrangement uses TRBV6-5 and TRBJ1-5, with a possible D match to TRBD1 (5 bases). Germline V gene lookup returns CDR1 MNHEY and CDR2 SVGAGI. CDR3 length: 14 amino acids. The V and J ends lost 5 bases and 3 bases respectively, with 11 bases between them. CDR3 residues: CASSGLGANQPQHF. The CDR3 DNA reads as TGTGCCAGCAGTGGTTTAGGGGCCAATCAGCCCCAGCATTTT.

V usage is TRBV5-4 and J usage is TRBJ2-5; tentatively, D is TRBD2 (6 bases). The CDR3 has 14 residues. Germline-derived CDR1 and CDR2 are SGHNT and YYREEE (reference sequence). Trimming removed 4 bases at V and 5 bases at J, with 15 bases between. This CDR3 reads CASSRLLAKETQYF. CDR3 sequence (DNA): TGTGCCAGCAGCCGATTACTAGCAAAGGAGACCCAGTACTTC.

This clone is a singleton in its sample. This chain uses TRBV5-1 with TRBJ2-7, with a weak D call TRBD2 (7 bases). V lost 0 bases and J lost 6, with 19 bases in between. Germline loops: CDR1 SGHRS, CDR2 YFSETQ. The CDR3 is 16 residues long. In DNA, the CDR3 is TGCGCCAGCAGCTTGGAAAGGGGGGGTTTCGCTGGCGAGCAGTACTTC. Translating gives CASSLERGGFAGEQYF.

CDR3 sequence: CASSLDRGKVTDTQYF. CDR3 DNA: TGTGCCAGCAGCTTGGACAGGGGGAAGGTAACAGATACGCAGTATTTT. The chain carries TRBV5-8 and TRBJ2-3; the match to TRBD1 covers 8 bases. The CDR3 sequence is 16 residues long. Looked up from germline, CDR1 is SGHTS and CDR2 is YDEGEE. V trimming: 0 bases; J trimming: 3 bases; junction bases outside the gene matches: 6.

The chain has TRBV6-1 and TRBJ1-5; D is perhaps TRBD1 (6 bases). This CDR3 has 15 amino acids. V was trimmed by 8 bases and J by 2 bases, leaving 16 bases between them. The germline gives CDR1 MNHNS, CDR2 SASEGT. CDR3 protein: CASPNRELGNQPQHF. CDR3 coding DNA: TGTGCCAGCCCCAACAGGGAGCTGGGCAATCAGCCCCAGCATTTT.

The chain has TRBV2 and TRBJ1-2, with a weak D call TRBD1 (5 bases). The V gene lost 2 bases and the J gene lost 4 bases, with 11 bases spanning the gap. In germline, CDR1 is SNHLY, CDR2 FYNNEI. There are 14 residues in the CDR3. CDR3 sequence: CASSELVTGYGYTF. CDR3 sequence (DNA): TGTGCCAGCAGTGAATTAGTTACAGGCTATGGCTACACCTTC. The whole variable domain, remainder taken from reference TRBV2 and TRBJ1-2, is EPEVTQTPSHQVTQMGQEVILRCVPISNHLYFYWYRQILGQKVEFLVSFYNNEISEKSEIFDDQFSVERPDGSNFTLKIRSTKLEDSAMYFCASSELVTGYGYTFGSGTRLTVV.

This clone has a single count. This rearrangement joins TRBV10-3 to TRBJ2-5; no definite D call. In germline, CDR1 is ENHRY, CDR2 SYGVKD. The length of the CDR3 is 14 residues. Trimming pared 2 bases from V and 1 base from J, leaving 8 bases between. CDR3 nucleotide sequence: TGTGCCATCAGTGAGCAGGCCCCCCAAGAGACCCAGTACTTC. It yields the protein CAISEQAPQETQYF.

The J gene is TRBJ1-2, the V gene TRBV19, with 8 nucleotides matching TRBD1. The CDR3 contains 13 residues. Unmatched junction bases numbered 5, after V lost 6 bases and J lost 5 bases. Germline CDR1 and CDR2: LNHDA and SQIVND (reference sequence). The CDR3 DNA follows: TGTGCCAGTAGATCAGGGGGCGAGTATGGCTACACCTTC. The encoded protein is CASRSGGEYGYTF.

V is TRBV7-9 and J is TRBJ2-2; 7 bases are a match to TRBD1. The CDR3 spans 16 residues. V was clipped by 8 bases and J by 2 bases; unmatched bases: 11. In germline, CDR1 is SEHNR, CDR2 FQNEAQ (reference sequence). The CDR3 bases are TGTGCCAGCCCAAAGGGGGCTGGCGTTAACACCGGGGAGCTGTTTTTT. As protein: CASPKGAGVNTGELFF. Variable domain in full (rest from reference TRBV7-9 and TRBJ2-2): DTGVSQNPRHKITKRGQNVTFRCDPISEHNRLYWYRQTLGQGPEFLTYFQNEAQLEKSRLLSDRFSAERPKGSFSTLEIQRTEQGDSAMYLCASPKGAGVNTGELFFGEGSRLTVL.

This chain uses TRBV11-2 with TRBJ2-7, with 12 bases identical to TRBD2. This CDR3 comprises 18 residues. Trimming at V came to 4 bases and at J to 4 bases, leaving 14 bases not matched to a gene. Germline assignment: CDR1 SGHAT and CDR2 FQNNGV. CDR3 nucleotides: TGTGCCAGCAGCTCCCGAGGACTAGCGGGATTCCGGCGATACGAGCAGTACGTC. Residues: CASSSRGLAGFRRYEQYV.

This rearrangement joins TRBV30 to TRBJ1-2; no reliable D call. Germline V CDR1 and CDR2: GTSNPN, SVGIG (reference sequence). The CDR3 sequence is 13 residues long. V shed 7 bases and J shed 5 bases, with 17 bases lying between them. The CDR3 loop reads CASERLSIYGYTF. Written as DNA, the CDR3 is TGTGCCTCTGAACGACTATCGATTTATGGCTACACCTTC.

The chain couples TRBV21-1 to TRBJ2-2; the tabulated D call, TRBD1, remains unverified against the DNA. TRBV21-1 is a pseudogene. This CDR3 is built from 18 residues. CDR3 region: CASSKEGRGRGMGGELFF. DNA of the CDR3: TGTGCCAGCAGCAAAGAGGGCAGGGGGCGCGGGATGGGCGGGGAGCTGTTTTTT.

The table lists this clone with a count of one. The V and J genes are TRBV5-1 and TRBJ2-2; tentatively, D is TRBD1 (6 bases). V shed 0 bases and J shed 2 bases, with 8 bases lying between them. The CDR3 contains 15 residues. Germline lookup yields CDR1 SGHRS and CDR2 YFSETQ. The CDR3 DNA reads TGCGCCAGCAGCTTGGGACAGGACAACACCGGGGAGCTGTTTTTT. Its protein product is CASSLGQDNTGELFF.

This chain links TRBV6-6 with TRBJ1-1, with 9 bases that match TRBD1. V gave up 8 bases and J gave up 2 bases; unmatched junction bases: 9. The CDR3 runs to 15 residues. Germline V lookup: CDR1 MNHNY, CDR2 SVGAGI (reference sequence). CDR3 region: CASSNLGQGNTEAFF. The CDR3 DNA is TGTGCCAGCTCCAACCTGGGACAGGGTAACACTGAAGCTTTCTTT.

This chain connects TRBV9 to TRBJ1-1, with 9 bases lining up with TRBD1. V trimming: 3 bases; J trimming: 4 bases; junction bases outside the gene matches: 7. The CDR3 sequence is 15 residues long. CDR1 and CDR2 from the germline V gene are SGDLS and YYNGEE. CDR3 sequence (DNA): TGTGCCAGCAGCGCAAACAGGGGGCTGGGCACTGAAGCTTTCTTT. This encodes CASSANRGLGTEAFF.

CDR3 sequence: CASSPSLAQSTDTQYF. CDR3 nucleotide sequence: TGTGCCAGCAGCCCCTCACTAGCACAGAGCACAGATACGCAGTATTTT. This chain uses TRBV5-4 with TRBJ2-3; maybe TRBD2 (6 bases). This CDR3 region has 16 residues. Trimming cost V 4 bases and J 0 bases, with 15 bases left between them. Looked up from germline, CDR1 is SGHNT and CDR2 is YYREEE (reference sequence). Together with reference TRBV5-4 and TRBJ2-3, the CDR3 gives the full variable domain: ETGVTQSPTHLIKTRGQQVTLRCSSQSGHNTVSWYQQALGQGPQFIFQYYREEENGRGNFPPRFSGLQFPNYSSELNVNALELDDSALYLCASSPSLAQSTDTQYFGPGTRLTVL.

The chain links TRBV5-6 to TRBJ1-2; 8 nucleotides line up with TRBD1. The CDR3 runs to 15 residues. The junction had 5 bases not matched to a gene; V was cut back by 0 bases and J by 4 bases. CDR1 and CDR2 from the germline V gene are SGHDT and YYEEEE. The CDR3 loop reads CASSLVSGGGYGYTF. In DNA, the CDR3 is TGTGCCAGCAGCTTGGTGTCAGGGGGCGGCTATGGCTACACCTTC.

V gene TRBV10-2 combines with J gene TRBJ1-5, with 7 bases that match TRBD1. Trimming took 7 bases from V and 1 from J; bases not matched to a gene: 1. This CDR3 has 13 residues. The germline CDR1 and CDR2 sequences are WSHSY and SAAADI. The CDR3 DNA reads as TGCGCCAGCAAGGGACAGAGCAATCAGCCCCAGCATTTT. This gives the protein CASKGQSNQPQHF.

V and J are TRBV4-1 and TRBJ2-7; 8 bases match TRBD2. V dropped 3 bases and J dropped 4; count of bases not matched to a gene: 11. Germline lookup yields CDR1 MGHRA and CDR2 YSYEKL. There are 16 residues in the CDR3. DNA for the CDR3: TGCGCCAGCAGCCAGGGCCGGGAGGGAGGGATTTACGAGCAGTACGTC. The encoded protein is CASSQGREGGIYEQYV.